The 28 T cell receptor beta chains below all came from one sample that was sequenced in a study of shared clonotypes between healthy human individuals. TCRdb's table, derived via immunoSEQ multiplex PCR, lists solely in-frame clones and lacks some. Of over a million clones in the sample, about 75% were seen once. Sequencing was carried out using memory CD4+ T cells sorted from blood. Subset in this sample: CD45RA-negative fraction. The source of these receptors is a man aged 18 to 30 in good health.

J is TRBJ1-2 and V is TRBV19, with D maybe TRBD1 (5 bases). Deletions cut 7 bases from V and 6 bases from J, with 21 bases between. There are 15 residues in the CDR3. Per the germline V gene, CDR1 is LNHDA and CDR2 is SQIVND (reference sequence). CDR3 amino acids: CASNPRRQGADGYTF. CDR3 in DNA: TGTGCCAGTAACCCGCGGAGGCAGGGTGCGGATGGCTACACCTTC. Full variable domain (missing parts from reference TRBV19 and TRBJ1-2): DGGITQSPKYLFRKEGQNVTLSCEQNLNHDAMYWYRQDPGQGLRLIYYSQIVNDFQKGDIAEGYSVSREKKESFPLTVTSAQKNPTAFYLCASNPRRQGADGYTFGSGTRLTVV.

This clone was counted a few times. V usage is TRBV10-2 and J usage is TRBJ1-5; D unclear. Trimming cost V 3 bases and J 7 bases, with 13 bases left between them. In germline, CDR1 is WSHSY, CDR2 SAAADI. This CDR3 region has 14 residues. The CDR3 sequence is CASSDGLVIQPQHF. CDR3 nucleotide sequence: TGCGCCAGCAGTGACGGACTGGTTATCCAGCCCCAGCATTTT.

This clone was counted a single time. CDR3 loop: CASSRDGGTAFF. As DNA, the CDR3 is TGTGCCAGCTCACGAGACGGTGGAACAGCTTTCTTT. The J gene is TRBJ1-1, the V gene TRBV18; D ambiguous. V was trimmed by 4 bases and J by 10 bases, leaving 13 bases between them. Germline V lookup: CDR1 KGHSH, CDR2 LQKENI. The CDR3 runs 12 residues.

The gene calls are TRBV4-1 and TRBJ2-5, with D maybe TRBD2 (5 bases). In germline, CDR1 is MGHRA, CDR2 YSYEKL. Trimming removed 3 bases from V and 0 bases from J, with 8 bases in between. This CDR3 contains 14 residues. CDR3 protein: CASSQGVYQETQYF. CDR3 nucleotides: TGCGCCAGCAGCCAGGGAGTGTACCAAGAGACCCAGTACTTC.

This clone was counted only a few times. CDR3 nucleotide sequence: TGCAGCGTTGAATTCCTAGTACGGAACACTGAAGCTTTCTTT. Translating it yields CSVEFLVRNTEAFF. This chain joins TRBV29-1 and TRBJ1-1; D is uncertain. Looked up from germline, CDR1 is SQVTM and CDR2 is ANQGSEA. This CDR3 is 14 amino acids long. V was trimmed by 2 bases and J by 1 base, leaving 11 bases between them.

Regarding this clone: Other DNA sequences in the sample encode the same CDR3. This rearrangement joins TRBV6-5 to TRBJ2-7; possible D gene TRBD1, 6 bases. The V gene lost 6 bases and the J gene lost 3 bases, with 15 bases spanning the gap. This CDR3 spans 14 amino acids. Germline values: CDR1 MNHEY, CDR2 SVGAGI. CDR3 in DNA: TGTGCCAGCAGCTTACAGGGTGTCAGCTACGAGCAGTACTTC. Amino acids: CASSLQGVSYEQYF.

The V and J genes are TRBV6-5 and TRBJ1-6; D remains unclear. Trimming stripped 6 bases from V and 10 bases from J, with 10 bases between. Germline CDR1 reads MNHEY; CDR2 reads SVGAGI. The CDR3 is made up of 12 amino acids. DNA of the CDR3: TGTGCCAGCAGCGGAGCGGGGTCACCCCTCCACTTT. Protein sequence: CASSGAGSPLHF.

The genes are TRBV10-3 and TRBJ2-1, with 13 bases aligning to TRBD2. Germline trimming cut 6 bases from V and 7 bases from J; bases unmatched to any gene: 6. The CDR3 covers 15 residues. The germline V gene has CDR1 ENHRY and CDR2 SYGVKD. DNA of the CDR3: TGTGCCATCAGCGCAACTAGCGGGAGGGCTAATGAGCAGTTCTTC. This codes for CAISATSGRANEQFF.

The chain recombines TRBV7-2 with TRBJ2-7; tentative D call: TRBD1 (5 bases). Trimming left V 1 base short and J 0 bases short, with 13 bases between. Germline-derived CDR1 and CDR2 are SGHTA and FQGNSA. This CDR3 is built from 16 residues. The CDR3 DNA sequence: TGTGCCAGCAGCTTAGTATTCAGGGCTAGCTCCTACGAGCAGTACTTC. This encodes CASSLVFRASSYEQYF.

The chain combines TRBV5-1 with TRBJ1-5; TRBD1 matches at 7 bases. Unmatched junction bases numbered 6, after V lost 4 bases and J lost 5 bases. CDR3 length: 14 amino acids. Germline V gene sequence: CDR1 SGHRS, CDR2 YFSETQ. CDR3 loop: CASSRTGSDQPQHF. The CDR3 nucleotides read TGCGCCAGCAGCAGGACAGGCTCTGATCAGCCCCAGCATTTT.

V and J are TRBV5-1 and TRBJ1-1, with D hard to call. This CDR3 is 13 amino acids long. The germline CDR1 and CDR2 sequences are SGHRS and YFSETQ. V lost 5 bases to trimming and J lost 5 bases, with 13 bases between them. For the CDR3, the DNA is TGCGCCAGCAGTCCCCAAACGACGACTGAAGCTTTCTTT. Its protein product is CASSPQTTTEAFF.

The chain couples TRBV30 to TRBJ2-3; D is ambiguous. The V gene lost 0 bases and the J gene lost 0 bases, with 10 bases spanning the gap. Germline assignment: CDR1 GTSNPN and CDR2 SVGIG (reference sequence). This CDR3 is built from 15 residues. DNA of the CDR3: TGTGCCTGGAGTGTACGCAGACCTAGCACAGATACGCAGTATTTT. Translating it yields CAWSVRRPSTDTQYF.

CDR3 in amino acids: CASSKEGRRLAVLYEQYF. The CDR3 coding sequence is TGTGCCAGCAGTAAAGAGGGACGCCGACTAGCGGTACTCTACGAGCAGTACTTC. The chain combines TRBV27 with TRBJ2-7, with 9 nucleotides matching TRBD2. J lost 3 bases, V lost 5 bases, and 17 bases had no gene match. Germline V CDR1 and CDR2: MNHEY, SMNVEV (reference sequence). The CDR3 contains 18 residues.

This clone came up once. The chain recombines TRBV5-1 with TRBJ2-6; D might be TRBD2 (5 bases). Trimming cost V 6 bases and J 2 bases, with 12 bases left between them. Germline-derived CDR1 and CDR2 are SGHRS and YFSETQ. This CDR3 comprises 15 residues. The CDR3: CASTQGSPGANVLTF. DNA of the CDR3: TGCGCCAGCACCCAAGGGAGTCCTGGGGCCAACGTCCTGACTTTC.

The chain has TRBV5-1 and TRBJ1-4, with TRBD1 as a possible D gene (6 bases). This CDR3 spans 15 amino acids. The V end lost 4 bases, the J end lost 7 bases, and 17 bases lay between the germline ends. The germline V gene has CDR1 SGHRS and CDR2 YFSETQ. The CDR3 DNA reads TGCGCCAGCAGCGCTAGAACAGGGCAGGCTGAAAAACTGTTTTTT. This translates into CASSARTGQAEKLFF.

This chain joins TRBV14 and TRBJ2-2, with 8 bases aligning to TRBD2. V shed 2 bases, J shed 4 bases, and the junction held 3 bases outside the gene matches. The length of the CDR3 is 15 residues. CDR1 is SGHDN and CDR2 is FVKESK in the germline V gene. CDR3 bases: TGTGCCAGCAGCCAAAGGACTAGCCTCACCGGGGAGCTGTTTTTT. It codes for CASSQRTSLTGELFF.

The chain carries TRBV5-1 and TRBJ2-1; 9 nucleotides align to TRBD2. The CDR3 is made up of 15 amino acids. V lost 7 bases and J lost 8; bases outside the gene matches: 13. Germline CDR1 and CDR2: SGHRS and YFSETQ. The CDR3 spells CASGRASGIFDEQFF. For the CDR3, the DNA is TGCGCCAGCGGTCGGGCTAGCGGGATTTTTGATGAGCAGTTCTTC.

V is TRBV18 and J is TRBJ2-1; 11 bases fit TRBD1. The CDR3 spans 16 residues. V shed 1 base and J 7 bases; nucleotides not matched to a gene: 6. Germline V gene data show CDR1 as KGHSH and CDR2 as LQKENI. The CDR3 loop is CASSPLRDRGMNEQFF. The CDR3 DNA reads as TGTGCCAGCTCACCACTTCGGGACAGGGGGATGAATGAGCAGTTCTTC.

The chain couples TRBV25-1 to TRBJ2-1, with a tentative D call TRBD2 (6 bases). In germline, CDR1 is MGHDK, CDR2 SYGVNS. V was shortened by 2 bases and J by 6 bases, with 14 bases between the two germline ends. The CDR3 runs to 15 residues. The CDR3 DNA sequence: TGTGCCAGCAGTGAAGGTCAGGGAGGAGTCAATGAGCAGTTCTTC. Translating gives CASSEGQGGVNEQFF.

V gene TRBV18 combines with J gene TRBJ2-7; 8 bases match TRBD1. V was clipped by 7 bases and J by 3 bases; unmatched bases: 11. The CDR3 spans 15 residues. From germline, CDR1 is KGHSH and CDR2 LQKENI. CDR3 sequence: CASLPRQGASYEQYF. For the CDR3, the DNA is TGTGCCAGCTTGCCGAGGCAGGGGGCGAGCTACGAGCAGTACTTC.

This chain joins TRBV5-6 and TRBJ2-1; D is perhaps TRBD2 (5 bases). This CDR3 region has 13 residues. CDR1 and CDR2 (germline): SGHDT, YYEEEE. V was pared by 0 bases and J by 6 bases, with 7 bases between. CDR3 loop: CASSLGRINEQFF. The CDR3 region has the DNA TGTGCCAGCAGCTTGGGGAGGATCAATGAGCAGTTCTTC.

V gene TRBV2 combines with J gene TRBJ1-2; unclear D gene. V shed 7 bases and J shed 2 bases, with 8 bases lying between them. The CDR3 loop spans 12 amino acids. Germline values: CDR1 SNHLY, CDR2 FYNNEI. The CDR3 loop reads CASKIGNYGYTF. As DNA, the CDR3 is TGTGCCAGCAAAATAGGGAACTATGGCTACACCTTC.

The chain carries TRBV19 and TRBJ2-1; TRBD2 matches 8 bases. CDR1 LNHDA and CDR2 SQIVND come from the germline V gene (reference sequence). Trimming cost V 9 bases and J 7 bases; bases outside gene matches: 5. The length of the CDR3 is 12 residues. CDR3 protein: CASGRGLNEQFF. CDR3 DNA: TGTGCCAGCGGGAGGGGCTTGAATGAGCAGTTCTTC.

The sample holds a few counts of this clone. The DNA for the CDR3 is TGCAGCGTGGGCGGGAGTACCGGGCAGGAGACCCAGTACTTC. Its protein is CSVGGSTGQETQYF. The chain carries TRBV29-1 and TRBJ2-5; 7 bases are shared with TRBD2. V was clipped by 6 bases and J by 5 bases; unmatched bases: 12. The germline V gene encodes CDR1 SQVTM and CDR2 ANQGSEA. This CDR3 contains 14 residues.

This chain connects TRBV6-6 to TRBJ2-7; 10 nucleotides agree with TRBD2. This CDR3 is built from 15 residues. J gave up 4 bases and V 5 bases, and 8 bases lay outside the gene matches. The germline V gene has CDR1 MNHNY and CDR2 SVGAGI (reference sequence). The CDR3 nucleotides are TGTGCCAGCAGTGAGCAGGGGACTAGCGCTTACGAGCAGTACTTC. Protein: CASSEQGTSAYEQYF.

Turning to this clone: Other nucleotide sequences in the sample specify the same CDR3. The CDR3 sequence is CASSPQGNTEAFF. CDR3 DNA sequence: TGTGCCAGCTCCCCCCAAGGGAACACTGAAGCTTTCTTT. The chain has TRBV2 and TRBJ1-1; D remains ambiguous. This CDR3 comprises 13 residues. Trimming left V 8 bases short and J 1 base short, with 11 bases between. In germline, CDR1 is SNHLY, CDR2 FYNNEI. Full variable domain (rest looked up from reference TRBV2 and TRBJ1-1): EPEVTQTPSHQVTQMGQEVILRCVPISNHLYFYWYRQILGQKVEFLVSFYNNEISEKSEIFDDQFSVERPDGSNFTLKIRSTKLEDSAMYFCASSPQGNTEAFFGQGTRLTVV.

The J gene is TRBJ2-3, the V gene TRBV10-3; TRBD2 matches at 10 bases. Germline trimming cut 10 bases from V and 2 bases from J; bases unmatched to any gene: 9. The CDR3 length is 15 residues. CDR1 is ENHRY, CDR2 SYGVKD, per germline. CDR3 in amino acids: CATKPGTSVTDTQYF. The CDR3 DNA reads as TGTGCCACGAAACCCGGGACTAGCGTCACAGATACGCAGTATTTT.

This rearrangement joins TRBV7-9 to TRBJ2-7, with 8 bases identical to TRBD1. V was clipped by 2 bases and J by 0 bases; unmatched bases: 6. CDR1 and CDR2 (germline): SEHNR, FQNEAQ (reference sequence). The CDR3 extends over 16 amino acids. The DNA of the CDR3 is TGTGCCAGCAGCTTATCGGGGGACAGGATCTCCTACGAGCAGTACTTC. As protein: CASSLSGDRISYEQYF.